The rows below give T cell receptor beta chains drawn from one sample of a study of control samples from healthy donors and cancer patients. Data came from immunoSEQ multiplex PCR; TCRdb stores just in-frame clones and leaves some out. Of about 54,000 clones in the sample, approximately 95% were seen once. Sequenced sample: blood. These receptors originate from a woman aged 25 to 45 in good health. The CDR3 runs from the conserved cysteine through the conserved F or W. The D gene is left open where the match is weak. Clone size, where shown, is once, few, many, or a class for clones that have expanded.

>TRBV11-2|NA|NA|TRBJ2-1
TGTGCCAGCAGCTTAATAGGTGGCAATGAGCAGTTCTTC
CASSLIGGNEQFF
>TRBV5-1|NA|NA|TRBJ1-5
TGCGCCAGCAGCTTGGAAGAGCCAGGGCCCCAGCATTTT
CASSLEEPGPQHF
>TRBV3-1/TRBV3-2|NA|NA|TRBJ1-5
TGTGCCAGCAGCCAAGGAGTGACAGGATATCAGCCCCAGCATTTT
CASSQGVTGYQPQHF
>TRBV5-4|NA|TRBD1|TRBJ2-1
TGTGCCAGCAGCCCGGGACAGAGAAGGCAGTTCTTC
CASSPGQRRQFF
>TRBV5-4|NA|NA|TRBJ2-2
TGTGCCAGCACCACATGGCCGGGAGAAGGTACCGGGGAGCTGTTTTTT
CASTTWPGEGTGELFF
>TRBV24-1|NA|TRBD1|TRBJ1-5
TGTGCCACCAGTGATCGACAGGGGGCTCAGCCCCAGCATTTT
CATSDRQGAQPQHF
>TRBV19|NA|NA|TRBJ1-2
TGTGCCAGTAGTGACTTAACGGGGTCTTCCTATGGCTACACCTTC
CASSDLTGSSYGYTF
>TRBV7-3|NA|TRBD2|TRBJ2-3
TGTGCCAGCAGTCCCTCGGGGGGGTACACAGATACGCAGTATTTT
CASSPSGGYTDTQYF
>TRBV19|NA|TRBD1|TRBJ2-3
TGTGCCAGTAGTAAGACAGGGGGCGCGGCAGATACGCAGTATTTT
CASSKTGGAADTQYF
>TRBV27|once|TRBD1|TRBJ2-1
TGTGCCAGCGGGGACAGGGGCGGCAATGAGCAGTTCTTC
CASGDRGGNEQFF
>TRBV30|NA|TRBD1|TRBJ1-1
TGTGCCTGGACTAAGTCCCGACAGGGGGCGTACACTGAAGCTTTCTTT
CAWTKSRQGAYTEAFF
>TRBV2|once|NA|TRBJ2-6
TGTGCCAGCAGTGACCCTGCAGAGTCTGGGGCCAACGTCCTGACTTTC
CASSDPAESGANVLTF
>TRBV19|NA|TRBD1|TRBJ1-6
TGTGCCAGTAGTATCGGGACAGATAATTCACCCCTCCACTTT
CASSIGTDNSPLHF
>TRBV13|NA|NA|TRBJ2-7
TGTGCCAGCAGCTCCACGGACCGGGGACCTCCCTACGAGCAGTACTTC
CASSSTDRGPPYEQYF
>TRBV6-5|NA|TRBD1|TRBJ2-7
TGTGCCAGCAGTTCCCGGGACAGGGGCTACGAGCAGTACTTC
CASSSRDRGYEQYF
>TRBV2|NA|TRBD1|TRBJ2-7
TGTGCCAGCAGTGGACAGGGGGGGGCCTACGAGCAGTACTTC
CASSGQGGAYEQYF
>TRBV9|NA|TRBD2|TRBJ2-3
TGTGCCAGCACCAGACTAGCGGAACTTAGCACAGATACGCAGTATTTT
CASTRLAELSTDTQYF
>TRBV18|NA|TRBD1|TRBJ2-2
TGTGCCAGCTCACAGAACAGGGGAAACACCGGGGAGCTGTTTTTT
CASSQNRGNTGELFF
>TRBV2|once|NA|TRBJ1-5
TGTGCCAGCAATTCCGGCACGTGGCAGCCCCAGCATTTT
CASNSGTWQPQHF
>TRBV28|NA|TRBD2|TRBJ2-7
TGTGCCAGCAGAACCGGGACTAGCGGGAGGGCCGTCGAGCAGTACTTC
CASRTGTSGRAVEQYF
>TRBV5-1|NA|NA|TRBJ1-1
TGCGCCAGCAGCCGGGGACACGAGAACACTGAAGCTTTCTTT
CASSRGHENTEAFF
>TRBV10-1|NA|NA|TRBJ2-5
TGCGCCAGCAGTGATTCTGACGGGTTGAGGGAGACCCAGTACTTC
CASSDSDGLRETQYF
>TRBV6-5|NA|NA|TRBJ2-1
TGTGCCAGCAGTTATCGGTTCAGCTCCTACAATGAGCAGTTCTTC
CASSYRFSSYNEQFF
>TRBV5-1|NA|TRBD2|TRBJ2-5
TGCGCCAGCAGCGCGGGACTAGCGGGAGGTGAGACCCAGTACTTC
CASSAGLAGGETQYF
>TRBV28|NA|TRBD1|TRBJ1-6
TGTGCCAGCAGACAGCGGACAGGGGATGGGTCACCCCTCCACTTT
CASRQRTGDGSPLHF
>TRBV6-5|NA|NA|TRBJ1-2
TGTGCCAGCACCATTCGGCAGGGAACACTCTATGGCTACACCTTC
CASTIRQGTLYGYTF
>TRBV7-9|NA|NA|TRBJ2-7
TGTGCCAGCAGCTTAGCCCGTTTACAGGACTCCTACGAGCAGTACTTC
CASSLARLQDSYEQYF
>TRBV3-1/TRBV3-2|NA|TRBD1|TRBJ1-4
TGTGCCAGCAGCCAGGGTCTTCCTAGGGGGCGGCGTGAAAAACTGTTTTTT
CASSQGLPRGRREKLFF
>TRBV10-1|once|NA|TRBJ2-1
TGCGCCAGCAGTGTACAGATCGAGGGGGAGCAGTTCTTC
CASSVQIEGEQFF
>TRBV7-9|NA|NA|TRBJ1-2
TGTGCCAGCAGCGGGGGGACCTATGGCTACACCTTC
CASSGGTYGYTF
>TRBV30|NA|NA|TRBJ1-5
TGTGCCTGTTCGGAGGGGAATAGCAATCAGCCCCAGCATTTT
CACSEGNSNQPQHF
>TRBV28|NA|NA|TRBJ1-5
TGTGCCAGCAGTTTATCGACCGCTCTCTATCAGCCCCAGCATTTT
CASSLSTALYQPQHF
>TRBV28|NA|NA|TRBJ2-3
TGTGCCAGCAGCCCAACCTGGGCTACAGATACGCAGTATTTT
CASSPTWATDTQYF
>TRBV28|NA|NA|TRBJ1-2
TGTGCCAGCAGTTCAACCGTCACAGGGTACCCCTATGGCTACACCTTC
CASSSTVTGYPYGYTF
>TRBV28|NA|TRBD2|TRBJ2-7
TGTGCCAGCAGTTTCCCCGGGAGGCTGTACGAGCAGTACTTC
CASSFPGRLYEQYF
>TRBV30|NA|NA|TRBJ1-2
TGTGCCTGGAGTGTTCGACGGGCACTTTCCTATGGCTACACCTTC
CAWSVRRALSYGYTF
>TRBV9|NA|TRBD2|TRBJ2-1
TGTGCCAGCAGCGTAGATAGCGGGAGGGCCCGGGCCTACAATGAGCAGTTCTTC
CASSVDSGRARAYNEQFF
>TRBV14|NA|NA|TRBJ2-3
TGTGCCAGCAGAGGTCATTTAGATACGCAGTATTTT
CASRGHLDTQYF
>TRBV7-3|NA|TRBD2|TRBJ2-3
TGTGCCAGCAGCTTACTCGGGGGGTTGGCAGATACGCAGTATTTT
CASSLLGGLADTQYF
>TRBV28|NA|NA|TRBJ1-4
TGTGCCAGCAGTTCTTCCGGGACCCGGGGAGAAAAACTGTTTTTT
CASSSSGTRGEKLFF
>TRBV5-5|NA|TRBD1|TRBJ2-7
TGTGCCAGCAGCTACGGGACAGGAGGTCCCTACGAGCAGTACTTC
CASSYGTGGPYEQYF
>TRBV7-9|NA|NA|TRBJ1-1
TGTGCCAGCAGCGCCGAAAGGCAGAAACCCTTAACAAACACTGAAGCTTTCTTT
CASSAERQKPLTNTEAFF
>TRBV2|NA|TRBD1|TRBJ1-5
TGTGCCAGCAGTGAAGTGGGGCTGAAACAGGGGCCGAATAGCAATCAGCCCCAGCATTTT
CASSEVGLKQGPNSNQPQHF
>TRBV2|NA|NA|TRBJ1-3
TGTGCCAGCAGTGGAAACCCGGGACCTGGAAACACCATATATTTT
CASSGNPGPGNTIYF
>TRBV19|NA|NA|TRBJ1-1
TGTGCCGCCAAGTCCAGGGGCATGTACACTGAAGCTTTCTTT
CAAKSRGMYTEAFF
>TRBV30|NA|NA|TRBJ2-7
TGTGCCTGGAGTCCCACTCATTCCTCCTACGAGCAGTACTTC
CAWSPTHSSYEQYF
>TRBV2|NA|NA|TRBJ2-7
TGTGCCAGCAGTGAAGTCAACTCCTACGAGCAGTACTTC
CASSEVNSYEQYF
>TRBV5-8|NA|NA|TRBJ2-5
TGTGCCAGCAGCTTACCCCGACTACAAGAGACCCAGTACTTC
CASSLPRLQETQYF
>TRBV25-1|NA|NA|TRBJ2-3
TGTGCCAGCAGTGGGACCCTTGGGGATACGCAGTATTTT
CASSGTLGDTQYF
>TRBV7-9|NA|TRBD1|TRBJ2-7
TGTGCCAGCAGCTTAGGGACAGGGGGGCCGCCTGAGCAGTACTTC
CASSLGTGGPPEQYF
>TRBV5-1|NA|NA|TRBJ1-2
TGCGCCAGCAGCAAAACCGATTCGAACTATGGCTACACCTTC
CASSKTDSNYGYTF